This T cell receptor beta chain was identified during a study of neurological immune-mediated disorders. The CDR3 has 15 residues. CDR1 and CDR2 from the germline V gene are MNHEY and SVGAGI. V lost 2 bases, J lost 2 bases, and 11 bases lay in between. This clonotype was picked up many times. The antigen remains unidentified. TCRdb redid the calling of the 5' RACE reads with MiXCR, one entry per CDR3 protein. The sample comprises roughly 89,000 distinct CDR3 sequences, just over 2.5% of which are singletons, and 1.1% rests with the top ten. Regarding the study as a whole: The study found the most TCR clonal expansion in HTLV-1-associated myelopathy and the least in multiple sclerosis, below healthy controls.

Sequencing was done on a sample of PBMCs. The gene calls are TRBV6-5 and TRBJ2-3; D tentatively fits TRBD1 or TRBD2 (5 bases each). The origin of this receptor is a woman in her 30s with multiple sclerosis. The CDR3 DNA reads TGTGCCAGCAGTTACGGGGGAGCGGACACAGATACGCAGTATTTT. Translating it yields CASSYGGADTDTQYF.